One T cell receptor beta chain is described in this entry. Assay: immunoSEQ multiplex PCR; the TCRdb copy retains only in-frame clones and omits some. The sample holds about 19,000 clones, 35% to 40% seen once. The data stem from a study of graft-versus-host responses after intestinal transplantation. This CDR3 spans 15 amino acids. Per germline, CDR1 SNHLY and CDR2 FYNNEI. V lost 6 bases and J lost 3; bases outside the gene matches: 7. The sequencing here drew on alloreactive CD4+ T cells from a mixed lymphocyte reaction culture, taken before transplantation. Described subset: CFSE-low proliferating T cells sorted from roughly 6-day pre-transplant mixed lymphocyte reaction (GvH or HvG direction). The sequence was obtained from a human patient who was an organ donor for intestinal transplantation. The chain recombines TRBV2 with TRBJ2-5, with 10 bases lining up with TRBD1. The CDR3 DNA reads TGTGCCAGCAGGAGGGACAGGGGAGGGGAAGAGACCCAGTACTTC. Translated, it gives CASRRDRGGEETQYF.